This TCR beta chain was recovered during a study of T cell responses to AZD1222 COVID-19 vaccine. Study conclusions and caveats: Females made up more of the donors, who were largely white British, and clonal diversity may have come out too low. Unmutated variant regions are reportedly targeted by nearly half of spike-specific TCRs.

TCRdb's copy holds only in-frame clones and misses some; the assay was immunoSEQ multiplex PCR. The data show 140,000 to 150,000 clones, over 80% seen once. Comment on this clone: Its antigen is still unknown.

This CDR3 region has 16 residues. After removal of 4 bases from V and 6 bases from J, the junction contained 10 bases not matched to a gene. Germline V lookup: CDR1 SGHRS, CDR2 YFSETQ. The specimen comprised peripheral blood, sampled 28 days after the second AZD1222 dose. The receptor was isolated from an adult who received the AZD1222 COVID-19 vaccine. The rearrangement uses TRBV5-1 and TRBJ2-1, with 10 bases that match TRBD2. CDR3 sequence: CASSRSGRAGLNEQFF. The CDR3 DNA sequence: TGCGCCAGCAGCCGAAGCGGGAGGGCCGGCCTCAATGAGCAGTTCTTC.